This record covers a single TCR beta chain. Its target is unknown. CDR1 SGHDT and CDR2 YYEEEE come from the germline V gene. Trimming took 4 bases from V and 1 from J, leaving 17 bases between them. CDR3 length equals 17 residues. The source of the sample is a study of OX40 agonist ivuxolimab in advanced cancers. Points from the study as a whole: On average, a greater number of expanded clones characterised CD8+ T cells relative to CD4+. Both blood CD4+ and CD8+ T cells showed clonal growth by week 6 at 0.1 to 3.0 mg/kg.

Assay used: immunoSEQ multiplex PCR; TCRdb lists only in-frame clones, some missing. In the table there are about 64,000 clones, approximately 80% of which are singletons. Sequencing was performed on CD4+ or CD8+ T cells sorted from blood, taken in a trial of the OX40 agonist ivuxolimab. The TCR sequence derives from an adult with an advanced solid tumor such as melanoma, head and neck, liver or kidney cancer. V and J are TRBV5-6 and TRBJ1-4; D is perhaps TRBD1 (5 bases). The CDR3 is CASSPRGRGRTNEKLFF. For the CDR3, the DNA is TGTGCCAGCAGCCCCCGCGGGAGGGGTAGAACTAATGAAAAACTGTTTTTT.